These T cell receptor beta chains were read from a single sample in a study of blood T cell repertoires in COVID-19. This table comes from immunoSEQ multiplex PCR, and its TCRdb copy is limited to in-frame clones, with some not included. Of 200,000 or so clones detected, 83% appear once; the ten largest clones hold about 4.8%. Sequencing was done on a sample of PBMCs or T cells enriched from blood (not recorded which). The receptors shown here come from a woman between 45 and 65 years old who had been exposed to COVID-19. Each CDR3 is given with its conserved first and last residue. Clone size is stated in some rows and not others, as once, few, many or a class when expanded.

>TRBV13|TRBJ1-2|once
CASSLARGFYGYTF
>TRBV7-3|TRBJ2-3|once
CASSSRTSGGVDTQYF
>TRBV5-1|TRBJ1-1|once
CASSPPEGAGEAFF
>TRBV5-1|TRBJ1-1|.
CASSLRGNTEAFF
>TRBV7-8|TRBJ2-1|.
CASSPLRGGVGNEQFF
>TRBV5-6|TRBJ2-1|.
CASARLATTSSSYNEQFF
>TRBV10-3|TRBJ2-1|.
CATATTDLYNEQFF
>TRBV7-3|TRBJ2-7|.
CASMGLAYEQYF
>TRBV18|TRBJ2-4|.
CASSPSSGGGNIQYF
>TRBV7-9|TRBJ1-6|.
CASIGQGYDGTLHF
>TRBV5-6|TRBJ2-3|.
CASSLSGQSLTDTQYF
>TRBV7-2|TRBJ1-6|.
CASSFWTANSPLHF
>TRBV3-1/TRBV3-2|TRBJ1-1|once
CASSQDRGLGAFF
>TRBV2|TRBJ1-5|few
CASSGTGGGGNQPQHF
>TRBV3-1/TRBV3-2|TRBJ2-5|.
CASSQAAGGGETQYF
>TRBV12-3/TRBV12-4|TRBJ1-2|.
CASSLTGMGYTF
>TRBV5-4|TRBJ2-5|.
CASGQTGVAETQYF
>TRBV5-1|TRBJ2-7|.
CASSPPGQGYEQYF
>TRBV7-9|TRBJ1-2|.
CASSGDRGSYGYTF
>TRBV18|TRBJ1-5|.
CASSPGAGNQPQHF
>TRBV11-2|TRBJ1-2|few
CASSLVRGGANGYTF
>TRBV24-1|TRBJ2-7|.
CATSDLRGKASYEQYF
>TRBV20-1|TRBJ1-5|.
CSASTRQLNQPQHF
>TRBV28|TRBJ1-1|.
CATSSGLMNTEAFF
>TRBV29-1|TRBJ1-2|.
CSVEQGSGYTF
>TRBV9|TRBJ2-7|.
CASSPGPGSKQYF
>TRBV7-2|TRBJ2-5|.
CASSRSSGGHKETQYF
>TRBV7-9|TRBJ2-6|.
CASSPPGASGANVLTF